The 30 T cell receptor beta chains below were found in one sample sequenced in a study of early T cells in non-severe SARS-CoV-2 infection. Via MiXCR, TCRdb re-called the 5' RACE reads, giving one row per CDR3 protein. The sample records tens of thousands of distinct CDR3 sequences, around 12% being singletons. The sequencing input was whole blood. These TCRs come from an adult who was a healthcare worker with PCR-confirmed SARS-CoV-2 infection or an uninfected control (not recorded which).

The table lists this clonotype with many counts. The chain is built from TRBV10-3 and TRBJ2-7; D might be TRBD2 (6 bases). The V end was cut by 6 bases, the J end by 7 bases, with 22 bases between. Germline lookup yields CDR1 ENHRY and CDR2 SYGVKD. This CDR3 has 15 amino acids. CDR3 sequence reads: CAIRSGPFSTPEQYF. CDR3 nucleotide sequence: TGTGCCATCAGGAGCGGGCCGTTCAGTACCCCGGAGCAGTACTTC.

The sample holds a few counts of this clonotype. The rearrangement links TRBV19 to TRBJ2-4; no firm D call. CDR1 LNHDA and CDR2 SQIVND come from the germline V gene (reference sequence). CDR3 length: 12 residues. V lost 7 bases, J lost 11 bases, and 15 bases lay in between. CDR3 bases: TGTGCCAGTATGGATCCAGGCCGTCTTCAGTACTTC. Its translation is CASMDPGRLQYF.

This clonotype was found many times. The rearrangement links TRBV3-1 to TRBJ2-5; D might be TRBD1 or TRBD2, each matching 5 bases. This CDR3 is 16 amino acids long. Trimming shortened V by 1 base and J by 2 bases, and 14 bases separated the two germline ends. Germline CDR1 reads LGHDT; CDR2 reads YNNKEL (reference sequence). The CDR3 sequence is CASSQAVGAKQETQYF. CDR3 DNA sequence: TGTGCCAGCAGCCAAGCGGTCGGGGCGAAGCAAGAGACCCAGTACTTC.

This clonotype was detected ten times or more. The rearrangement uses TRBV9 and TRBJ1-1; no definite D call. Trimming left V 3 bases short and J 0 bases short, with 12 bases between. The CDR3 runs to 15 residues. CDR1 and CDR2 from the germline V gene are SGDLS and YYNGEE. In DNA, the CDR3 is TGTGCCAGCAGCGCCCGGACCGAGCTGAACACTGAAGCTTTCTTT. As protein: CASSARTELNTEAFF.

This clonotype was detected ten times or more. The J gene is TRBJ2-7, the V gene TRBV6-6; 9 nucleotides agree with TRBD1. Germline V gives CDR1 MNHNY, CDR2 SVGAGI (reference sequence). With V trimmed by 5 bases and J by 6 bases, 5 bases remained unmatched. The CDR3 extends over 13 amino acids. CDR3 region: CASSHGQGSEQYF. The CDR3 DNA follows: TGTGCCAGCAGTCACGGACAGGGGAGCGAGCAGTACTTC.

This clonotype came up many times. CDR3 sequence: CASSPLGTGAYNEQFF. CDR3 DNA: TGTGCCAGCAGTCCATTAGGGACAGGGGCTTACAATGAGCAGTTCTTC. V is TRBV2 and J is TRBJ2-1; TRBD1 matches 10 bases. The CDR3 consists of 16 residues. Germline values: CDR1 SNHLY, CDR2 FYNNEI. The ends lost 5 bases at V and 4 bases at J; junction bases unmatched: 8.

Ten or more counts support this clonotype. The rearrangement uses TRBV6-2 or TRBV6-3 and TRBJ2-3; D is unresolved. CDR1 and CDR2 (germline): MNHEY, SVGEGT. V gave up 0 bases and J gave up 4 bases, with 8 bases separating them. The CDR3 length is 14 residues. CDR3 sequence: CASSYSPPPDTQYF. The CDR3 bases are TGTGCCAGCAGTTACTCGCCGCCGCCAGATACGCAGTATTTT.

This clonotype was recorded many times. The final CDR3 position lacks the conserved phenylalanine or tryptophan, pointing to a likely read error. The CDR3 protein is CASSSREAKSYNEQFL. As DNA, the CDR3 is TGTGCCAGCAGCTCGCGGGAGGCGAAATCCTACAATGAGCAGTTCTTG. V gene TRBV7-2 combines with J gene TRBJ2-1, with 8 bases lining up with TRBD2. From germline, CDR1 is SGHTA and CDR2 FQGNSA. V was pared by 4 bases and J by 1 base, with 6 bases of the junction left unmatched. This CDR3 has 16 amino acids.

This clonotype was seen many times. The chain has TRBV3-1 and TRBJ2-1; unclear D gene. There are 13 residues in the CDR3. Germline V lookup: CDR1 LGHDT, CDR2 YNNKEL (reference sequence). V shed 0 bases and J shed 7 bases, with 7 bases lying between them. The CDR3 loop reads CASSQENLNEQFF. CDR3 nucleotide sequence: TGTGCCAGCAGCCAAGAGAACCTGAATGAGCAGTTCTTC.

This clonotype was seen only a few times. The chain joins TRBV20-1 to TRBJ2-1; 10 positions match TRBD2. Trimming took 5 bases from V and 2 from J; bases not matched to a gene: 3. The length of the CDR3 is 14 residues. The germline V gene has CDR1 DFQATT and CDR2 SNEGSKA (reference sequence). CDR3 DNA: TGCAGTGCTCAGACTAGCGGGCCCTACAATGAGCAGTTCTTC. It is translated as CSAQTSGPYNEQFF.

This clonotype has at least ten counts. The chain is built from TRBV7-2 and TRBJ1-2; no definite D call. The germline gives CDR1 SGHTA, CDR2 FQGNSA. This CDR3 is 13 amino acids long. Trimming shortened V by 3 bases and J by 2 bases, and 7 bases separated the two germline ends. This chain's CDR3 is CASSFGQNYGYTF. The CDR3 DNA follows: TGTGCCAGCAGCTTCGGCCAGAACTATGGCTACACCTTC.

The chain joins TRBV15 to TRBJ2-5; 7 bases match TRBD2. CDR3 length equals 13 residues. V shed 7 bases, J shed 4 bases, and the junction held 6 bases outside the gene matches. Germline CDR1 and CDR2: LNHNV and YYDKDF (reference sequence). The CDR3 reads CATTRRGTETQYF. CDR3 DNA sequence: TGTGCCACCACCAGGCGGGGGACAGAGACCCAGTACTTC. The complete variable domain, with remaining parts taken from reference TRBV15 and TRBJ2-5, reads DAMVIQNPRYQVTQFGKPVTLSCSQTLNHNVMYWYQQKSSQAPKLLFHYYDKDFNNEADTPDNFQSRRPNTSFCFLDIRSPGLGDTAMYLCATTRRGTETQYFGPGTRLLVL.

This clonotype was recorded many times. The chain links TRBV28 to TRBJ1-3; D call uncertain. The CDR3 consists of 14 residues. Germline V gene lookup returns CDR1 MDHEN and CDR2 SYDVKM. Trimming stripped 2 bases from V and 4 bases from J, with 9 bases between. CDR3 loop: CASSLVDRGNTIYF. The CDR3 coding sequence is TGTGCCAGCAGTTTAGTGGATCGAGGAAACACCATATATTTT.

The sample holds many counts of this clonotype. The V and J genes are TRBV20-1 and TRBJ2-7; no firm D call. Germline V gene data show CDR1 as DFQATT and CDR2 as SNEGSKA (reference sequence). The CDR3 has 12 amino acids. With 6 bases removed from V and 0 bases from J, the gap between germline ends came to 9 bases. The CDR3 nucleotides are TGCAGTGCCTCGGACGTCTCCTACGAGCAGTACTTC. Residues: CSASDVSYEQYF.

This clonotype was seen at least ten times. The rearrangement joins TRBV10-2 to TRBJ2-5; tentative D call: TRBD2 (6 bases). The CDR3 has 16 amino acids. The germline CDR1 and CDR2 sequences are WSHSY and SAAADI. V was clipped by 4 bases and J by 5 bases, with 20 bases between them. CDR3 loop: CASSAPPRDFAETQYF. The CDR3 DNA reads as TGCGCCAGCAGTGCCCCCCCCCGGGACTTCGCGGAGACCCAGTACTTC.

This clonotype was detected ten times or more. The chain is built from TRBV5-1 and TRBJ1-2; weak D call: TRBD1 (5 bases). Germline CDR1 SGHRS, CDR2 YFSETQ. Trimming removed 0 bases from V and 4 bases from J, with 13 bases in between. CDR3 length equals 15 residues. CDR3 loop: CASSLVGAMGYGYTF. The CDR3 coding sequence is TGCGCCAGCAGCTTGGTTGGGGCGATGGGCTATGGCTACACCTTC.

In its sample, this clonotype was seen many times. The CDR3, as DNA: TGTGCCAGCTCACCATACAGGGACACTGAAGCTTTCTTT. Amino acid sequence: CASSPYRDTEAFF. The V call is TRBV18, the J call TRBJ1-1; a possible D gene is TRBD1 (6 bases). From germline, CDR1 is KGHSH and CDR2 LQKENI. Trimming removed 2 bases at V and 3 bases at J, with 7 bases between. The CDR3 covers 13 residues.

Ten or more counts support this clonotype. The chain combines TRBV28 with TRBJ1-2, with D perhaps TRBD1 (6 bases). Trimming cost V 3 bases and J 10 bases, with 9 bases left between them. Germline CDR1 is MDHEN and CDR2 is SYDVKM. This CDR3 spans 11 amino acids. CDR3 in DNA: TGTGCCAGCAGTTTGAAGGGACACTACACCTTC. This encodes CASSLKGHYTF.

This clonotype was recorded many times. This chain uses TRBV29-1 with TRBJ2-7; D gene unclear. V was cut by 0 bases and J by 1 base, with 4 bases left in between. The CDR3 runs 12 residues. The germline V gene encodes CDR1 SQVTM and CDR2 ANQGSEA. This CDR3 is CSVEDGSYEQYF. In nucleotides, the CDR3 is TGCAGCGTTGAAGACGGTTCCTACGAGCAGTACTTC.

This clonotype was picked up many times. The CDR3 spells CASSFPPGLPVQETQYF. The CDR3, as DNA: TGTGCCAGCAGTTTTCCTCCCGGACTACCAGTACAAGAGACCCAGTACTTC. The J gene is TRBJ2-5, the V gene TRBV28; D is perhaps TRBD2 (6 bases). Looked up from germline, CDR1 is MDHEN and CDR2 is SYDVKM. This CDR3 comprises 17 residues. With 3 bases removed from V and 2 bases from J, the gap between germline ends came to 19 bases. The entire variable domain, with the rest obtained from reference TRBV28 and TRBJ2-5, is as follows: DVKVTQSSRYLVKRTGEKVFLECVQDMDHENMFWYRQDPGLGLRLIYFSYDVKMKEKGDIPEGYSVSREKKERFSLILESASTNQTSMYLCASSFPPGLPVQETQYFGPGTRLLVL.

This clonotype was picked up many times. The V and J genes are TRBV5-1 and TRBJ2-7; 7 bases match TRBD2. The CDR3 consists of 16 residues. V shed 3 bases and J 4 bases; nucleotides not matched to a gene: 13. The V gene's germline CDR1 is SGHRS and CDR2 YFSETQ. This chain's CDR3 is CASSSLLGGAGYEQYF. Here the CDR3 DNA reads TGCGCCAGCAGCTCACTCCTCGGGGGAGCGGGGTACGAGCAGTACTTC.

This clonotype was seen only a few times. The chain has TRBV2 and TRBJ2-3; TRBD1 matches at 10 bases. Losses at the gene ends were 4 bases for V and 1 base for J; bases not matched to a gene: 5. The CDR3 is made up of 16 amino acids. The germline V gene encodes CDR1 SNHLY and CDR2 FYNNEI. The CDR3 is CASSVDRGLGTDTQYF. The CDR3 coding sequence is TGTGCCAGCAGTGTTGACAGGGGGCTCGGCACAGATACGCAGTATTTT.

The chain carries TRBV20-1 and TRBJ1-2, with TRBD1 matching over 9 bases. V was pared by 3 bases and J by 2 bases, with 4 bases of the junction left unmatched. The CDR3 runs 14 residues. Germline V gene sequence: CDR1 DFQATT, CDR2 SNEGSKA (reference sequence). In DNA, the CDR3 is TGCAGTGCTAGGGAGACAGGGGGGAACTATGGCTACACCTTC. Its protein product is CSARETGGNYGYTF.

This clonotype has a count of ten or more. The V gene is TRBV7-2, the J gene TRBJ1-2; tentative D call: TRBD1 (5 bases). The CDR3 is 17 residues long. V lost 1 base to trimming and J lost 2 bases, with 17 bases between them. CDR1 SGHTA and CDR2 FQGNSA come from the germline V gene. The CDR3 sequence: CASSLGQGTIENYGYTF. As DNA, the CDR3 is TGTGCCAGCAGCTTAGGTCAGGGAACTATAGAGAACTATGGCTACACCTTC.

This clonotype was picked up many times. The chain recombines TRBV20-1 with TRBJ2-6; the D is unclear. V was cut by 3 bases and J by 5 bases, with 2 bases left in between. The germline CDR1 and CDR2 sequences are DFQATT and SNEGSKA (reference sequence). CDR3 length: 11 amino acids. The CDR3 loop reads CSARRANVLTF. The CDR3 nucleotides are TGCAGTGCTAGGAGGGCCAACGTCCTGACTTTC.

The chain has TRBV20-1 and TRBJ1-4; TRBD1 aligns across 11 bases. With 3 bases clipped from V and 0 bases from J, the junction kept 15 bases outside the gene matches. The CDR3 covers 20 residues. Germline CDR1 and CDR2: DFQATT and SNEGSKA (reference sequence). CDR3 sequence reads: CSARDPAGTGGLATNEKLFF. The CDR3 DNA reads TGCAGTGCTAGGGACCCGGCCGGGACAGGGGGATTAGCAACTAATGAAAAACTGTTTTTT.

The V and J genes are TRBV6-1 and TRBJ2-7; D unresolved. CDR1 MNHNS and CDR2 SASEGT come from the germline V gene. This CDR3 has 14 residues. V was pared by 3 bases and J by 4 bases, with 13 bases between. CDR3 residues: CASSDGLPIYEQYF. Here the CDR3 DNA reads TGTGCCAGCAGTGACGGTCTACCGATTTACGAGCAGTACTTC.

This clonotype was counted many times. CDR3 nucleotides: TGTGCCAGCAGCTTAGATGGCCCCTCCTACAATGAGCAGTTCTTC. Translating it yields CASSLDGPSYNEQFF. This chain links TRBV7-9 with TRBJ2-1; D ambiguous. Germline V gene data show CDR1 as SEHNR and CDR2 as FQNEAQ (reference sequence). The germline V and J ends were trimmed by 1 base and 0 bases, with 7 bases remaining between them. This CDR3 comprises 15 residues.

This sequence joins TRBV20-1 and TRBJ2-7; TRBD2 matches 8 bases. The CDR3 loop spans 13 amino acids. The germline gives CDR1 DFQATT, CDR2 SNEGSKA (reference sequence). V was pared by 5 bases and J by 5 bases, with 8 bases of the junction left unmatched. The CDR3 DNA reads TGCAGTGCTGTACGTAGCGGGGTCGACGAGCAGTACTTC. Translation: CSAVRSGVDEQYF.

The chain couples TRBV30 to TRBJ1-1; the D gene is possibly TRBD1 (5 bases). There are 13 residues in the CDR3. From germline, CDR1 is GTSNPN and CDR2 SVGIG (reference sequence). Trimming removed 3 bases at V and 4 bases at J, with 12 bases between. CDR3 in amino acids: CAWSPSGPTEAFF. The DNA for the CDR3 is TGTGCCTGGAGCCCTTCGGGGCCCACTGAAGCTTTCTTT.